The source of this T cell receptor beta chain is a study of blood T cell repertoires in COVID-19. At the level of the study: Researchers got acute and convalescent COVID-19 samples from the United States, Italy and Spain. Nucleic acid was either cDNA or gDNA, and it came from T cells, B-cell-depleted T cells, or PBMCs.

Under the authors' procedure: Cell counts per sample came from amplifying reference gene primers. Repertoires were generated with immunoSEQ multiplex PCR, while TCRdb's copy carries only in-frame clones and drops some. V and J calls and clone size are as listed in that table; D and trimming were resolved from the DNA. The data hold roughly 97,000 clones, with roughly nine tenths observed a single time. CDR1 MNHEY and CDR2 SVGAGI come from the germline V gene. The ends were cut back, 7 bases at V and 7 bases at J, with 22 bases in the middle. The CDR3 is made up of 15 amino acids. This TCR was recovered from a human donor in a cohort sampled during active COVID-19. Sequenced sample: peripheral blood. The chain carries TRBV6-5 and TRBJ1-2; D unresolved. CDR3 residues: CASNPRGRREFGYTF. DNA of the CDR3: TGTGCCAGCAACCCACGAGGCAGGCGGGAATTTGGCTACACCTTC.